These T cell receptor beta chains were read from a single sample in a study of tumor-infiltrating lymphocytes in primary liver carcinoma. From the multiplex PCR reads, TCRdb called clonotypes with MiXCR, one entry per CDR3 protein. The sample lists some 180,000 distinct CDR3 sequences; around 60% were seen once. Source material: peripheral blood. All receptors derive from a man aged 40-49 years with primary liver carcinoma and hepatitis B virus infection. Both conserved end residues are part of each CDR3. The D gene is left open where the match is weak. Clone sizes are given selectively: once, few, many, or a class where the clone is expanded.

V gene: TRBV11-2
J gene: TRBJ2-2
D gene: -
CDR3 length: 15
clone size: many
CDR3 protein: CASSLAWENTGELFF
CDR3 DNA: TGTGCCAGCAGCTTAGCGTGGGAGAACACCGGGGAGCTGTTTTTT

V gene: TRBV30
J gene: TRBJ2-7
D gene: TRBD2
CDR3 length: 14
clone size: -
CDR3 protein: CAWSRTSGPYEQYF
CDR3 DNA: TGTGCCTGGTCGCGCACTAGCGGCCCCTACGAGCAGTACTTC

V gene: TRBV4-1
J gene: TRBJ2-5
D gene: TRBD2
CDR3 length: 15
clone size: -
CDR3 protein: CASSQERLAARAQYF
CDR3 DNA: TGCGCCAGCAGCCAAGAGAGACTAGCGGCTAGAGCCCAGTACTTC

V gene: TRBV11-2
J gene: TRBJ2-7
D gene: -
CDR3 length: 15
clone size: -
CDR3 protein: CPSSSTTCGTYEQYF
CDR3 DNA: TGTCCCAGCAGCTCCACGACTTGCGGGACCTACGAGCAGTACTTC

V gene: TRBV28
J gene: TRBJ1-1
D gene: -
CDR3 length: 13
clone size: few
CDR3 protein: CASLTESGTEAFF
CDR3 DNA: TGTGCCAGCTTAACCGAAAGTGGGACTGAAGCTTTCTTT

V gene: TRBV11-2
J gene: TRBJ2-4
D gene: -
CDR3 length: 13
clone size: -
CDR3 protein: CASSFGVSNEQYF
CDR3 DNA: TGTGCCAGCAGCTTCGGAGTATCCAATGAGCAGTACTTT

V gene: TRBV12-3/TRBV12-4
J gene: TRBJ1-1
D gene: -
CDR3 length: 13
clone size: -
CDR3 protein: CASSLIGNTEAFF
CDR3 DNA: TGTGCCAGCAGTTTAATCGGGAACACTGAAGCTTTCTTT

V gene: TRBV11-1
J gene: TRBJ2-5
D gene: TRBD2
CDR3 length: 14
clone size: -
CDR3 protein: CASSPTAGGGTQYF
CDR3 DNA: TGTGCCAGCAGTCCGACTGCGGGGGGGGGGACCCAGTACTTC

V gene: TRBV5-4
J gene: TRBJ2-3
D gene: TRBD2
CDR3 length: 16
clone size: few
CDR3 protein: CASSSPGLAGGDTQYF
CDR3 DNA: TGTGCCAGCAGCTCCCCGGGACTAGCGGGAGGAGATACGCAGTATTTT

V gene: TRBV28
J gene: TRBJ1-5
D gene: -
CDR3 length: 13
clone size: once
CDR3 protein: CASREGLDQPQHF
CDR3 DNA: TGTGCCAGCAGAGAAGGGTTAGATCAGCCCCAGCATTTT

V gene: TRBV6-1
J gene: TRBJ2-5
D gene: TRBD1
CDR3 length: 13
clone size: few
CDR3 protein: CASSNQPQGAQYF
CDR3 DNA: TGTGCCAGCAGTAACCAGCCCCAGGGGGCCCAGTACTTC

V gene: TRBV4-2
J gene: TRBJ2-7
D gene: TRBD2
CDR3 length: 17
clone size: few
CDR3 protein: CASSQDRGGGRDYEQYF
CDR3 DNA: TGTGCCAGCAGCCAAGATCGAGGAGGCGGGAGGGACTACGAGCAGTACTTC

V gene: TRBV28
J gene: TRBJ1-6
D gene: -
CDR3 length: 15
clone size: few
CDR3 protein: CASRFVARYNSPLHF
CDR3 DNA: TGTGCCAGCCGGTTTGTAGCGCGATATAATTCACCCCTCCACTTT

V gene: TRBV6-5
J gene: TRBJ2-6
D gene: -
CDR3 length: 15
clone size: -
CDR3 protein: CASSRGNSGANVLTF
CDR3 DNA: TGTGCCAGCAGTAGGGGTAACTCTGGGGCCAACGTCCTGACTTTC

V gene: TRBV12-3/TRBV12-4
J gene: TRBJ1-6
D gene: -
CDR3 length: 12
clone size: -
CDR3 protein: CDSSLGGSPLHF
CDR3 DNA: TGTGACAGCAGTTTAGGGGGTTCACCCCTCCACTTT

V gene: TRBV7-9
J gene: TRBJ2-5
D gene: TRBD2
CDR3 length: 13
clone size: once
CDR3 protein: CASRHGGGDTQYF
CDR3 DNA: TGTGCCAGCAGGCACGGGGGGGGTGACACCCAGTACTTC

V gene: TRBV28
J gene: TRBJ1-6
D gene: -
CDR3 length: 19
clone size: -
CDR3 protein: CVSSLIGGARGLTGTPLHF
CDR3 DNA: TGTGTCAGCAGTTTAATCGGTGGAGCCAGGGGTCTAACGGGGACACCCCTCCACTTT

V gene: TRBV10-3
J gene: TRBJ2-1
D gene: TRBD2
CDR3 length: 18
clone size: -
CDR3 protein: CAISGLAGVSRSYNEQFF
CDR3 DNA: TGTGCCATCAGTGGACTAGCGGGAGTTAGTCGGTCTTACAATGAGCAGTTCTTC

V gene: TRBV12-3/TRBV12-4
J gene: TRBJ2-1
D gene: -
CDR3 length: 14
clone size: -
CDR3 protein: CASSLGSCYNEQFF
CDR3 DNA: TGTGCCAGCAGTTTGGGGAGCTGCTACAATGAGCAGTTCTTC

V gene: TRBV29-1
J gene: TRBJ2-1
D gene: -
CDR3 length: 18
clone size: -
CDR3 protein: CSVEGGGWAGGRSNDQFF
CDR3 DNA: TGCAGCGTCGAAGGGGGGGGTTGGGCAGGGGGCCGTTCCAATGACCAGTTCTTC

V gene: TRBV7-8
J gene: TRBJ2-7
D gene: -
CDR3 length: 15
clone size: few
CDR3 protein: CASSLEPGYSYEQYF
CDR3 DNA: TGTGCCAGCAGCTTAGAACCCGGTTACTCCTACGAGCAGTACTTC

V gene: TRBV5-4
J gene: TRBJ1-1
D gene: -
CDR3 length: 14
clone size: few
CDR3 protein: CASTVGTALAEAFF
CDR3 DNA: TGTGCCAGCACCGTGGGGACCGCACTCGCTGAAGCTTTCTTT

V gene: TRBV5-4
J gene: TRBJ2-3
D gene: TRBD2
CDR3 length: 15
clone size: -
CDR3 protein: CASSGTGLVTDTQYF
CDR3 DNA: TGTGCCAGCAGCGGAACGGGACTAGTGACAGATACGCAGTATTTT

V gene: TRBV6-1
J gene: TRBJ2-7
D gene: TRBD1
CDR3 length: 16
clone size: -
CDR3 protein: CASSETLGTGRYEQYF
CDR3 DNA: TGTGCCAGCAGTGAAACGCTGGGGACAGGGCGCTACGAGCAGTACTTC

V gene: TRBV29-1
J gene: TRBJ2-1
D gene: TRBD2
CDR3 length: 18
clone size: -
CDR3 protein: CSVEGGTSGTSSYNEQFF
CDR3 DNA: TGCAGCGTCGAGGGGGGGACTAGCGGCACTAGCTCCTACAATGAGCAGTTCTTC

V gene: TRBV28
J gene: TRBJ2-7
D gene: -
CDR3 length: 15
clone size: -
CDR3 protein: CASSFSGRGRYEQYF
CDR3 DNA: TGTGCCAGCAGTTTCAGCGGCAGGGGGAGGTACGAGCAGTACTTC

V gene: TRBV4-1
J gene: TRBJ2-6
D gene: -
CDR3 length: 15
clone size: -
CDR3 protein: CASSQDGSGANALTF
CDR3 DNA: TGCGCCAGCAGCCAAGATGGCTCTGGGGCCAACGCCCTAACTTTC

V gene: TRBV5-4
J gene: TRBJ2-5
D gene: TRBD2
CDR3 length: 16
clone size: -
CDR3 protein: CTSSPGTSGRPETQYF
CDR3 DNA: TGTACCAGCAGCCCCGGGACTAGCGGGAGGCCAGAGACCCAGTACTTC

V gene: TRBV11-1
J gene: TRBJ2-3
D gene: -
CDR3 length: 12
clone size: -
CDR3 protein: CAGSQGTDTQYF
CDR3 DNA: TGTGCCGGCAGCCAGGGCACAGATACGCAGTATTTT

V gene: TRBV11-2
J gene: TRBJ2-5
D gene: -
CDR3 length: 13
clone size: -
CDR3 protein: CASTLGGLETQCF
CDR3 DNA: TGTGCCAGCACCTTAGGAGGGTTGGAGACCCAGTGCTTC

V gene: TRBV24-1
J gene: TRBJ2-2
D gene: TRBD1
CDR3 length: 15
clone size: -
CDR3 protein: CATSWRQGPTGELFF
CDR3 DNA: TGTGCCACCAGTTGGAGACAGGGGCCCACAGGGGAGCTGTTTTTT

V gene: TRBV4-1
J gene: TRBJ1-5
D gene: TRBD1
CDR3 length: 14
clone size: -
CDR3 protein: CASSLGTGNQPQHF
CDR3 DNA: TGCGCCAGCAGCCTTGGGACAGGCAATCAGCCCCAGCATTTT

V gene: TRBV29-1
J gene: TRBJ2-1
D gene: -
CDR3 length: 11
clone size: many
CDR3 protein: CSVAPVGEQFF
CDR3 DNA: TGCAGCGTTGCCCCCGTTGGTGAGCAGTTCTTC

V gene: TRBV6-5
J gene: TRBJ2-1
D gene: -
CDR3 length: 11
clone size: -
CDR3 protein: CASSYFNEQFF
CDR3 DNA: TGTGCCAGCAGTTACTTCAATGAGCAGTTCTTC

V gene: TRBV11-2
J gene: TRBJ2-7
D gene: TRBD2
CDR3 length: 14
clone size: once
CDR3 protein: CASSWGLEVHEQNF
CDR3 DNA: TGTGCCAGCAGCTGGGGACTAGAAGTCCACGAGCAGAACTTC

V gene: TRBV12-3/TRBV12-4
J gene: TRBJ1-1
D gene: TRBD1
CDR3 length: 16
clone size: -
CDR3 protein: CASSLKTGGEKTEAFF
CDR3 DNA: TGTGCCAGCAGTTTAAAAACAGGGGGCGAGAAAACTGAAGCTTTCTTT

V gene: TRBV7-9
J gene: TRBJ2-2
D gene: TRBD1
CDR3 length: 14
clone size: -
CDR3 protein: CASSLGQGTGELFF
CDR3 DNA: TGTGCCAGCAGCTTGGGACAGGGGACCGGGGAGCTGTTTTTT

V gene: TRBV28
J gene: TRBJ2-6
D gene: -
CDR3 length: 16
clone size: -
CDR3 protein: CASSFPLTTEANVLTF
CDR3 DNA: TGTGCCAGCAGTTTCCCACTGACGACTGAGGCCAACGTCCTGACTTTC

V gene: TRBV7-8
J gene: TRBJ2-3
D gene: TRBD2
CDR3 length: 16
clone size: few
CDR3 protein: CASSSPDLAGLDTQYF
CDR3 DNA: TGTGCCAGCAGCTCCCCCGACCTAGCGGGATTAGATACGCAGTATTTT

V gene: TRBV11-2
J gene: TRBJ2-1
D gene: TRBD2
CDR3 length: 15
clone size: many
CDR3 protein: CASRPKVSGINEQFF
CDR3 DNA: TGTGCCAGCAGACCCAAGGTTAGCGGGATCAATGAGCAGTTCTTC

V gene: TRBV6-5
J gene: TRBJ2-1
D gene: -
CDR3 length: 14
clone size: -
CDR3 protein: CASSKAGRADEQFF
CDR3 DNA: TGTGCCAGCAGTAAAGCGGGCAGGGCGGATGAGCAGTTCTTC

V gene: TRBV11-2
J gene: TRBJ2-1
D gene: -
CDR3 length: 14
clone size: -
CDR3 protein: CASSRSGPDNEQFF
CDR3 DNA: TGTGCCAGCAGCAGAAGTGGACCTGACAATGAGCAGTTCTTC

V gene: TRBV10-3
J gene: TRBJ1-5
D gene: -
CDR3 length: 13
clone size: once
CDR3 protein: CATHREGNQPQHF
CDR3 DNA: TGTGCCACCCACAGGGAAGGCAATCAGCCCCAGCATTTT

V gene: TRBV2
J gene: TRBJ2-1
D gene: -
CDR3 length: 13
clone size: -
CDR3 protein: CASSEAELNEQFF
CDR3 DNA: TGTGCCAGCAGTGAAGCGGAACTCAATGAGCAGTTCTTC

V gene: TRBV28
J gene: TRBJ2-7
D gene: -
CDR3 length: 16
clone size: many
CDR3 protein: CASSSPGGKGRYEQYF
CDR3 DNA: TGTGCCAGCAGTTCCCCCGGTGGGAAGGGACGGTACGAGCAGTACTTC

V gene: TRBV11-2
J gene: TRBJ2-1
D gene: -
CDR3 length: 12
clone size: many
CDR3 protein: CASSLGAVGGIF
CDR3 DNA: TGTGCCAGCAGCTTAGGGGCGGTCGGAGGAATCTTC

V gene: TRBV12-3/TRBV12-4
J gene: TRBJ2-6
D gene: -
CDR3 length: 16
clone size: -
CDR3 protein: CASSSGYSSGANVLTF
CDR3 DNA: TGTGCCAGCAGTTCCGGCTATAGCTCTGGGGCCAACGTCCTGACTTTC

V gene: TRBV4-2
J gene: TRBJ2-1
D gene: -
CDR3 length: 18
clone size: -
CDR3 protein: CASSQDPLGGNSYNEQFF
CDR3 DNA: TGTGCCAGCAGCCAAGACCCTTTGGGGGGAAACTCCTACAATGAGCAGTTCTTC

V gene: TRBV5-4
J gene: TRBJ1-2
D gene: -
CDR3 length: 15
clone size: -
CDR3 protein: CASSLEAATNYGYTF
CDR3 DNA: TGTGCCAGCAGCTTGGAGGCCGCCACTAACTATGGCTACACCTTC

V gene: TRBV6-6
J gene: TRBJ1-5
D gene: TRBD1
CDR3 length: 14
clone size: -
CDR3 protein: CASSYDREDQPQHF
CDR3 DNA: TGTGCCAGCAGTTACGACAGGGAGGATCAGCCCCAGCATTTT